Below, 21 T cell receptor beta chains from the same sample are listed, as sequenced in a study of graft-versus-host responses after intestinal transplantation. Graft tissue processing released intraepithelial and lamina propria lymphocytes. Sequencing was performed with immunoSEQ multiplex PCR; in TCRdb, only in-frame clones are kept and a portion is missing. The profile shows 15,000 to 20,000 clones, 83% of them singletons. The sequencing here drew on ileum tissue, taken 580 to 600 days after intestinal transplantation. These receptors were taken from a human patient who received an intestinal transplant, so some T cells may come from the graft donor.

V gene TRBV7-9 combines with J gene TRBJ2-5, with D unclear. The germline V gene encodes CDR1 SEHNR and CDR2 FQNEAQ (reference sequence). V dropped 1 base and J dropped 1 base, with 7 bases sitting between them. This CDR3 contains 14 residues. CDR3 region: CASSLVGGQETQYF. CDR3 sequence (DNA): TGTGCCAGCAGCTTAGTCGGTGGCCAAGAGACCCAGTACTTC. Drawing the rest from reference TRBV7-9 and TRBJ2-5, the complete variable domain is DTGVSQNPRHKITKRGQNVTFRCDPISEHNRLYWYRQTLGQGPEFLTYFQNEAQLEKSRLLSDRFSAERPKGSFSTLEIQRTEQGDSAMYLCASSLVGGQETQYFGPGTRLLVL.

The chain recombines TRBV10-3 with TRBJ2-3; TRBD2 matches 9 bases. This CDR3 is built from 14 residues. CDR1 and CDR2 (germline): ENHRY, SYGVKD. Germline trimming cut 7 bases from V and 2 bases from J; bases unmatched to any gene: 4. The CDR3 DNA follows: TGTGCCATCACTCAGCGGGGGGACACAGATACGCAGTATTTT. The encoded protein is CAITQRGDTDTQYF.

The chain joins TRBV7-9 to TRBJ2-5, with a weak D call TRBD2 (6 bases). Trimming cost V 3 bases and J 0 bases, with 17 bases left between them. The CDR3 spans 17 residues. CDR1 is SEHNR and CDR2 is FQNEAQ in the germline V gene (reference sequence). CDR3 protein: CASSFGESGQYQETQYF. The CDR3 DNA reads TGTGCCAGCAGCTTTGGGGAGAGCGGGCAGTACCAAGAGACCCAGTACTTC.

This rearrangement joins TRBV5-1 to TRBJ1-1; TRBD1 agrees at 7 bases. Germline CDR1 reads SGHRS; CDR2 reads YFSETQ. V shed 3 bases, J shed 3 bases, and the junction held 8 bases outside the gene matches. This CDR3 has 15 amino acids. The CDR3 region has the DNA TGCGCCAGCAGCTCGTTTGCCAGGGGGGACACTGAAGCTTTCTTT. This gives the protein CASSSFARGDTEAFF.

V is TRBV5-4 and J is TRBJ2-7; TRBD2 aligns across 8 bases. Germline trimming cut 8 bases from V and 3 bases from J; bases unmatched to any gene: 10. CDR3 size: 14 residues. Germline V gene lookup returns CDR1 SGHNT and CDR2 YYREEE (reference sequence). The CDR3 spells CASKLAGQDYEQYF. For the CDR3, the DNA is TGTGCCAGTAAGCTAGCGGGTCAGGACTACGAGCAGTACTTC. The full variable domain, rest sourced from reference TRBV5-4 and TRBJ2-7, is ETGVTQSPTHLIKTRGQQVTLRCSSQSGHNTVSWYQQALGQGPQFIFQYYREEENGRGNFPPRFSGLQFPNYSSELNVNALELDDSALYLCASKLAGQDYEQYFGPGTRLTVT.

The V gene is TRBV11-3, the J gene TRBJ2-7; D is perhaps TRBD2 (6 bases). CDR1 SGHNT and CDR2 YENEEA come from the germline V gene. Trimming shortened V by 4 bases and J by 6 bases, and 13 bases separated the two germline ends. CDR3 length equals 13 residues. DNA of the CDR3: TGTGCCAGCAGCTACGTTCAGGGAGGCGAGCAGTACTTC. Protein product: CASSYVQGGEQYF.

This chain's CDR3 is CASSLEGPYNSPLHF. The CDR3 DNA reads as TGTGCCAGCAGTCTGGAGGGACCTTATAATTCACCCCTCCACTTT. The chain has TRBV6-5 and TRBJ1-6; D is possibly TRBD1 (5 bases). This CDR3 is built from 15 residues. The germline V and J ends were trimmed by 5 bases and 4 bases, with 12 bases remaining between them. Germline lookup yields CDR1 MNHEY and CDR2 SVGAGI.

V and J are TRBV7-9 and TRBJ1-6; D may be TRBD1 (6 bases). Trimming took off 6 bases at V and 5 bases at J, with 14 bases between the two ends. The CDR3 sequence is 15 residues long. The germline CDR1 and CDR2 sequences are SEHNR and FQNEAQ (reference sequence). In nucleotides, the CDR3 is TGTGCCAGCAGTAACAGGGTCGGGGATAATTCACCCCTCCACTTT. This translates into CASSNRVGDNSPLHF.

In DNA form, the CDR3 reads TGTGCCTGGAGTCTAGAGCTTAATGAAAAACTGTTTTTT. Its translation: CAWSLELNEKLFF. The chain links TRBV30 to TRBJ1-4; D is ambiguous. Germline-derived CDR1 and CDR2 are GTSNPN and SVGIG (reference sequence). V dropped 2 bases and J dropped 4 bases, with 8 bases sitting between them. The CDR3 is 13 amino acids.

V and J are TRBV4-2 and TRBJ1-5; no clear D. Trimming cost V 0 bases and J 4 bases, with 4 bases left between them. Germline CDR1 LGHNA, CDR2 YNFKEQ. This CDR3 comprises 13 residues. The CDR3 protein is CASSQEWNQPQHF. The CDR3 DNA reads as TGTGCCAGCAGCCAAGAATGGAATCAGCCCCAGCATTTT.

This clone was detected once. The rearrangement joins TRBV27 to TRBJ1-1, with TRBD1 matching 9 bases. V lost 5 bases to trimming and J lost 2 bases; unmatched junction nucleotides: 15. The length of the CDR3 is 18 residues. Germline loops: CDR1 MNHEY, CDR2 SMNVEV (reference sequence). CDR3 protein: CASSRAPGTGKQNTEAFF. In nucleotides, the CDR3 is TGTGCCAGCAGTAGAGCCCCCGGGACAGGGAAACAAAACACTGAAGCTTTCTTT.

This chain connects TRBV19 to TRBJ2-4, with TRBD1 matching 7 bases. The V gene's germline CDR1 is LNHDA and CDR2 SQIVND (reference sequence). This CDR3 is 20 amino acids long. Trimming at V came to 5 bases and at J to 0 bases, leaving 19 bases not matched to a gene. As DNA, the CDR3 is TGTGCCAGTAGTGCAATAGACAGGGCAGCTCATGGACTAGCCAAAAACATTCAGTACTTC. It codes for CASSAIDRAAHGLAKNIQYF. Together with reference TRBV19 and TRBJ2-4, the CDR3 gives the full variable domain: DGGITQSPKYLFRKEGQNVTLSCEQNLNHDAMYWYRQDPGQGLRLIYYSQIVNDFQKGDIAEGYSVSREKKESFPLTVTSAQKNPTAFYLCASSAIDRAAHGLAKNIQYFGAGTRLSVL.

The chain combines TRBV29-1 with TRBJ2-6; D unclear. CDR1 SQVTM and CDR2 ANQGSEA come from the germline V gene. This CDR3 is built from 14 residues. The CDR3 spells CSCKELGGANVLTF. For the CDR3, the DNA is TGCAGTTGTAAGGAATTAGGGGGGGCCAACGTCCTGACTTTC.

A few counts support this clone. The V gene is TRBV4-1, the J gene TRBJ1-2; possibly TRBD1 for D (5 bases). Trimming removed 4 bases from V and 4 bases from J, with 13 bases in between. Looked up from germline, CDR1 is MGHRA and CDR2 is YSYEKL. CDR3 length: 14 amino acids. CDR3 in amino acids: CASSPQGALYGYTF. The CDR3 nucleotides are TGCGCCAGCAGCCCGCAGGGAGCCCTCTATGGCTACACCTTC.

This clone turned up a few times. This chain uses TRBV28 with TRBJ1-3; D gene ambiguous. The CDR3 is 13 residues long. V shed 3 bases and J shed 2 bases, with 5 bases lying between them. Germline CDR1 and CDR2: MDHEN and SYDVKM. The CDR3: CASSLGTGNTIYF. The CDR3, as DNA: TGTGCCAGCAGTTTGGGGACTGGAAACACCATATATTTT. Using reference TRBV28 and TRBJ1-3 for the parts outside the CDR3, the full variable domain is DVKVTQSSRYLVKRTGEKVFLECVQDMDHENMFWYRQDPGLGLRLIYFSYDVKMKEKGDIPEGYSVSREKKERFSLILESASTNQTSMYLCASSLGTGNTIYFGEGSWLTVV.

This chain connects TRBV19 to TRBJ1-2; TRBD1 aligns across 8 bases. CDR1 LNHDA and CDR2 SQIVND come from the germline V gene (reference sequence). This CDR3 contains 15 residues. With 6 bases clipped from V and 1 base from J, the junction kept 7 bases outside the gene matches. The CDR3: CASSPPGGFNYGYTF. The CDR3 DNA is TGTGCCAGTAGCCCCCCAGGGGGCTTTAACTATGGCTACACCTTC.

The CDR3 sequence: CASSFSGRETQYF. For the CDR3, the DNA is TGTGCCAGCAGCTTCTCAGGGAGGGAGACCCAGTACTTC. This chain joins TRBV7-8 and TRBJ2-5; perhaps TRBD2 as D (6 bases). V lost 3 bases and J 5 bases, leaving 10 bases between the germline ends. CDR3 length equals 13 residues. Germline values: CDR1 SGHVS, CDR2 FQNEAQ.

J is TRBJ2-2 and V is TRBV7-9; TRBD1 is a possible D gene (6 bases). This CDR3 region has 18 residues. V dropped 5 bases and J dropped 6 bases, with 25 bases sitting between them. Germline V lookup: CDR1 SEHNR, CDR2 FQNEAQ (reference sequence). DNA for the CDR3: TGTGCCAGCAGCGGGGCCTCCCGACAGGAGGAGGTTGCCGGGGAGCTGTTTTTT. This codes for CASSGASRQEEVAGELFF.

The chain combines TRBV6-1 with TRBJ1-5; no clear D gene. This CDR3 contains 15 residues. The V and J ends lost 2 bases and 3 bases respectively, with 11 bases between them. In germline, CDR1 is MNHNS, CDR2 SASEGT. The CDR3: CASSEIVAVNQPQHF. DNA of the CDR3: TGTGCCAGCAGTGAAATCGTAGCGGTCAATCAGCCCCAGCATTTT.

This clone came up once. The chain links TRBV7-9 to TRBJ2-7; no firm D call. Trimming removed 2 bases from V and 6 bases from J, with 5 bases in between. Germline CDR1 SEHNR, CDR2 FQNEAQ (reference sequence). The CDR3 has 11 amino acids. The CDR3 bases are TGTGCCAGCAGCTTAAAGGCCGAGCAGTACTTC. Its translation is CASSLKAEQYF.

The CDR3 DNA sequence: TGTGCCAGCTCACCACGGACACAGCCTCAAGAGACCCAGTACTTC. Encoded protein: CASSPRTQPQETQYF. The chain has TRBV18 and TRBJ2-5; maybe TRBD1 (5 bases). The CDR3 is made up of 15 amino acids. Trimming removed 1 base at V and 2 bases at J, with 11 bases between. Germline V CDR1 and CDR2: KGHSH, LQKENI. Using reference TRBV18 and TRBJ2-5 for the parts outside the CDR3, the full variable domain is NAGVMQNPRHLVRRRGQEARLRCSPMKGHSHVYWYRQLPEEGLKFMVYLQKENIIDESGMPKERFSAEFPKEGPSILRIQQVVRGDSAAYFCASSPRTQPQETQYFGPGTRLLVL.